This record concerns one T cell receptor (beta chain) sequence. Its cognate antigen is unknown. Negative isolation was used for CD8+ and CD4+ T cells and FACS enrichment for TEMRA cells. The CDR3 spans 15 residues. Trimming pared 5 bases from V and 2 bases from J, leaving 13 bases between. The germline CDR1 and CDR2 sequences are SNHLY and FYNNEI. The entry originates in a study of CD8 T cells in Susac syndrome. General study results and limits: Only a relatively small number of individuals were included in the TCR sequencing and HLA analysis.

RNA, at about 0.5 to 1 ug, was reverse transcribed with random hexamers. An immunoSEQ multiplex PCR generated amplified TCR beta CDR3 products spanning 54 Vbeta and 13 Jbeta. TCRdb redid the calling of the immunoSEQ multiplex PCR reads with MiXCR, one entry per CDR3 protein. This table has about 130,000 distinct CDR3 sequences, about 94% appearing once. The sequence was obtained from a human donor with multiple sclerosis. The chain links TRBV2 to TRBJ2-1, with D perhaps TRBD2 (6 bases). Sequencing was carried out using CD4+ T cells from PBMCs. The CDR3 sequence is CASSKPGLTYNEQFF. Here the CDR3 DNA reads TGTGCCAGCAGTAAACCGGGACTGACCTACAATGAGCAGTTCTTC.